Listed here is a single T cell receptor (beta chain). V shed 3 bases and J 6 bases; nucleotides not matched to a gene: 12. The CDR3 spans 17 residues. CDR1 and CDR2 from the germline V gene are KGHDR and SFDVKD. The entry originates in a study of Ad26.COV2.S vaccination and SARS-CoV-2 variants. Across the study: The COV1001 Ad26.COV2.S trial arm included the donor.

Here immunoSEQ multiplex PCR was the method, and the copy in TCRdb shows in-frame clones only, minus some. Counted here are 400,000 to 500,000 clones, roughly 87% occurring once; the ten biggest clones make up over 2.5%. The sample's treatment: some 20 received Ad26.COV2.S at low or high dose, single or two shots; about 5 received placebo; per-sample allocation not given. Sampling occurred on day 63 after the first vaccine or placebo injection. This chain uses TRBV24-1 with TRBJ1-2; 10 positions agree with TRBD1. The source material was peripheral blood, sampled in a trial of Ad26.COV2.S vaccine versus placebo. The sequence derives from a person between 18 and 65 years old who received the Ad26.COV2.S COVID-19 vaccine or a placebo. CDR3 region: CATSDTEGGTGVHGYTF. CDR3 bases: TGTGCCACCAGTGATACCGAGGGCGGGACAGGGGTTCATGGCTACACCTTC.